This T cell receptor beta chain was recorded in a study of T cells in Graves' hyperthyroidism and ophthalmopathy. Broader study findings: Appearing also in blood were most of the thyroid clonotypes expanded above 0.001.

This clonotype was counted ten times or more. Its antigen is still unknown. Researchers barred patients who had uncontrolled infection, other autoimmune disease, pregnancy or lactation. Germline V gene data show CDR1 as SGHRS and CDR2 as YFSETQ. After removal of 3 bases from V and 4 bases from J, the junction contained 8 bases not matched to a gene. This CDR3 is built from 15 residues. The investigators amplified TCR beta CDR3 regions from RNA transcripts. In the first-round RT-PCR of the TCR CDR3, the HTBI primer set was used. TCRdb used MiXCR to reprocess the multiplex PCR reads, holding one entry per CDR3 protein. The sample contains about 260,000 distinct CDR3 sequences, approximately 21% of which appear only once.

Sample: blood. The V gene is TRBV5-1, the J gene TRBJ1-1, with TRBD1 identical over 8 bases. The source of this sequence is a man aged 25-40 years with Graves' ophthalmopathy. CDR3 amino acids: CASSSSGQVGTEAFF. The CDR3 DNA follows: TGCGCCAGCAGCTCCTCGGGACAGGTAGGCACTGAAGCTTTCTTT.